The 25 T cell receptor beta chains listed next were all sequenced from one sample in a study of molecular identifiers for immune sequencing clone quantification. TCRdb used MiXCR to reprocess the PCR reads, holding one entry per CDR3 protein. The table lists about 320,000 distinct CDR3 sequences, roughly a quarter of them singletons. What was sequenced was naive CD8+ T cells from blood, with Jurkat cell RNA spiked in. Subset denoted: FACS-sorted CD8+CD4-CCR7+CD45RA+ naive T cells. These receptors originate from a human donor in good health. Some libraries in this study had Jurkat cell RNA spiked in.

This clonotype was counted once. The germline gene is not matched at one end of the junction; a read error may be the cause. V is TRBV30 and J is TRBJ2-3; D is uncertain. The CDR3 spans 14 residues. Germline V gene data show CDR1 as GTSNPN and CDR2 as SVGIG (reference sequence). The CDR3 sequence is CARSVSAYTDTQYF. CDR3 in DNA: TGTGCCCGGAGTGTGTCAGCGTACACAGATACGCAGTATTTT.

The gene calls are TRBV3-1 and TRBJ2-3; D not resolved. The CDR3 is 13 residues long. Per the germline V gene, CDR1 is LGHDT and CDR2 is YNNKEL (reference sequence). Between the trimmed V and J ends, which lost 1 base and 5 bases, there was a span of 7 bases. CDR3 in amino acids: CASSQANGDTQYF. CDR3 DNA: TGTGCCAGCAGCCAAGCAAATGGAGATACGCAGTATTTT.

This clonotype was counted between two and nine times. The CDR3 is CATSSDRVEAFF. The CDR3 DNA reads as TGTGCCACCAGCAGTGATAGGGTAGAAGCTTTCTTT. J is TRBJ1-1 and V is TRBV15; D gene uncertain. The CDR3 has 12 residues. In germline, CDR1 is LNHNV, CDR2 YYDKDF (reference sequence). V dropped 3 bases and J dropped 8 bases, with 10 bases sitting between them.

A few counts support this clonotype. The chain is built from TRBV12-3 or TRBV12-4 and TRBJ2-2; D is perhaps TRBD2 (5 bases). There are 15 residues in the CDR3. V was shortened by 2 bases and J by 4 bases, with 11 bases between the two germline ends. CDR3 DNA: TGTGCCAGCAGTTTAATAGAGGGAAGCACCGGGGAGCTGTTTTTT. Protein: CASSLIEGSTGELFF.

This clonotype appeared many times. The genes are TRBV5-4 and TRBJ2-3; perhaps TRBD2 as D (5 bases). Germline lookup yields CDR1 SGHNT and CDR2 YYREEE (reference sequence). Trimming pared 5 bases from V and 1 base from J, leaving 5 bases between. CDR3 length: 12 residues. The CDR3 loop reads CASREGTDTQYF. Written as DNA, the CDR3 is TGTGCCAGCAGGGAGGGCACAGATACGCAGTATTTT. Full variable domain (remainder filled in from reference TRBV5-4 and TRBJ2-3): ETGVTQSPTHLIKTRGQQVTLRCSSQSGHNTVSWYQQALGQGPQFIFQYYREEENGRGNFPPRFSGLQFPNYSSELNVNALELDDSALYLCASREGTDTQYFGPGTRLTVL.

J is TRBJ1-2 and V is TRBV10-2; 10 bases match TRBD1. Germline CDR1 WSHSY, CDR2 SAAADI. The V and J ends lost 5 bases and 8 bases, in that order; junction bases with no gene match: 11. The length of the CDR3 is 15 residues. This CDR3 reads CASSPGTGAKSGYTF. CDR3 in DNA: TGCGCCAGCAGTCCCGGGACAGGGGCTAAGTCGGGCTACACCTTC.

This clonotype has at least ten counts. The rearrangement joins TRBV14 to TRBJ1-1; the D gene is possibly TRBD1 (5 bases). In germline, CDR1 is SGHDN, CDR2 FVKESK. This CDR3 has 15 amino acids. Trimming took 3 bases from V and 7 from J, leaving 18 bases between them. DNA of the CDR3: TGTGCCAGCAGCCATAGGGACGCCCCCATAAGTGAAGCTTTCTTT. This codes for CASSHRDAPISEAFF.

At least ten counts were recorded for this clonotype. The chain recombines TRBV7-9 with TRBJ1-1, with D possibly TRBD1 on 6 matching bases. The ends were cut back, 5 bases at V and 0 bases at J, with 13 bases in the middle. The CDR3 extends over 15 amino acids. The germline V gene has CDR1 SEHNR and CDR2 FQNEAQ (reference sequence). The CDR3 region has the DNA TGTGCCAGCAGCCCGTCCCAGGGGATGAACACTGAAGCTTTCTTT. This gives the protein CASSPSQGMNTEAFF.

This clonotype was counted only a few times. This rearrangement joins TRBV29-1 to TRBJ1-1; 9 positions agree with TRBD1. Germline CDR1 is SQVTM and CDR2 is ANQGSEA. There are 14 residues in the CDR3. V lost 7 bases to trimming and J lost 0 bases; unmatched junction nucleotides: 6. The CDR3 loop is CSGSGTGLNTEAFF. The CDR3, as DNA: TGCAGCGGGAGCGGGACAGGGCTGAACACTGAAGCTTTCTTT.

This clonotype was seen a handful of times. The chain joins TRBV7-9 to TRBJ2-1; 10 nucleotides line up with TRBD2. The CDR3 runs to 15 residues. With V trimmed by 2 bases and J by 6 bases, 4 bases remained unmatched. CDR1 SEHNR and CDR2 FQNEAQ come from the germline V gene (reference sequence). CDR3 protein: CASSLTLAGANEQFF. In DNA, the CDR3 is TGTGCCAGCAGCTTAACTCTAGCGGGGGCCAATGAGCAGTTCTTC.

A few counts support this clonotype. V is TRBV6-5 and J is TRBJ1-1; tentative D call: TRBD1 (6 bases). The V and J ends lost 2 bases and 2 bases respectively, with 9 bases between them. CDR3 length: 14 residues. Germline-derived CDR1 and CDR2 are MNHEY and SVGAGI. The CDR3 DNA reads TGTGCCAGCAGTTACATGGACAGAAACACTGAAGCTTTCTTT. This gives the protein CASSYMDRNTEAFF.

This clonotype came up a few times. The chain combines TRBV4-3 with TRBJ2-7, with 7 nucleotides matching TRBD2. J gave up 2 bases and V 1 base, and 8 bases lay outside the gene matches. There are 16 residues in the CDR3. The germline CDR1 and CDR2 sequences are LGHNA and YSLEER. Here the CDR3 reads CASSQGRGGGTYEQYF. CDR3 DNA: TGCGCCAGCAGCCAAGGACGGGGCGGGGGAACCTACGAGCAGTACTTC.

This clonotype was detected many times. The V and J genes are TRBV7-6 and TRBJ2-5, with 10 bases identical to TRBD2. Germline V gene sequence: CDR1 SGHVS, CDR2 FNYEAQ. The CDR3 is 16 amino acids. V was pared by 1 base and J by 4 bases, with 6 bases of the junction left unmatched. The CDR3 coding sequence is TGTGCCAGCAGCTTAGGGGCTAGCGGGGGACCAGAGACCCAGTACTTC. Translation gives CASSLGASGGPETQYF.

This clonotype has just a few counts. The V gene is TRBV12-3 or TRBV12-4, the J gene TRBJ1-6; unclear D gene. The V end was cut by 6 bases, the J end by 3 bases, with 9 bases between. The CDR3 totals 14 residues. The CDR3 loop is CASSRTVYNSPLHF. The CDR3 DNA follows: TGTGCCAGCAGCCGGACGGTCTATAATTCACCCCTCCACTTT.

The rearrangement uses TRBV14 and TRBJ1-2; no clear D gene. Trimming removed 0 bases from V and 1 base from J, with 12 bases in between. CDR1 and CDR2 (germline): SGHDN, FVKESK. The CDR3 contains 16 residues. The CDR3 DNA follows: TGTGCCAGCAGCCAAGAATGGGCAGGTCTTAACTATGGCTACACCTTC. Amino acids: CASSQEWAGLNYGYTF.

This clonotype was detected only a few times. A read error may be the cause here, since a much bigger clone is one base away. The chain uses TRBV7-9 and TRBJ2-1, with D perhaps TRBD2 (5 bases). Germline V gives CDR1 SEHNR, CDR2 FQNEAQ (reference sequence). The CDR3 contains 14 residues. The CDR3 region is CVSSPRTSLNEQFF. The CDR3 nucleotides are TGTGTCAGCAGCCCAAGAACTAGTCTCAATGAGCAGTTCTTC. Combining the CDR3 with reference TRBV7-9 and TRBJ2-1 gives the whole variable domain DTGVSQNPRHKITKRGQNVTFRCDPISEHNRLYWYRQTLGQGPEFLTYFQNEAQLEKSRLLSDRFSAERPKGSFSTLEIQRTEQGDSAMYLCVSSPRTSLNEQFFGPGTRLTVL.

This clonotype was picked up a small number of times. The chain links TRBV7-9 to TRBJ2-5; D might be TRBD1 or TRBD2, each matching 6 bases. Germline V gene sequence: CDR1 SEHNR, CDR2 FQNEAQ (reference sequence). This CDR3 spans 14 amino acids. Deletions cut 4 bases from V and 5 bases from J, with 14 bases between. CDR3 nucleotide sequence: TGTGCCAGCAGCTCGTACAGGGAGGAGGAGACCCAGTACTTC. The encoded protein is CASSSYREEETQYF.

This chain connects TRBV20-1 to TRBJ2-3, with a possible D match to TRBD1 (6 bases). Germline CDR1 DFQATT, CDR2 SNEGSKA (reference sequence). The CDR3 is made up of 13 amino acids. Between the trimmed V and J ends, which lost 5 bases and 4 bases, there was a span of 13 bases. CDR3 DNA: TGCAGTGCTTGGCCAACAGGGTCAGATACGCAGTATTTT. Translating gives CSAWPTGSDTQYF.

The chain joins TRBV19 to TRBJ1-1; 7 bases fit TRBD1. Trimming took 4 bases from V and 4 from J; bases not matched to a gene: 21. CDR1 and CDR2 (germline): LNHDA, SQIVND (reference sequence). This CDR3 has 19 residues. This chain's CDR3 is CASSTEHHRGSPKGTEAFF. As DNA, the CDR3 is TGTGCCAGTAGTACCGAACATCACAGGGGTTCTCCCAAAGGCACTGAAGCTTTCTTT.

This clonotype was counted many times. This chain joins TRBV7-9 and TRBJ2-5; 9 bases are a match to TRBD1. The germline gives CDR1 SEHNR, CDR2 FQNEAQ (reference sequence). This CDR3 is 15 amino acids long. V shed 5 bases, J shed 5 bases, and the junction held 9 bases outside the gene matches. The CDR3 here is CASSLTTGGGETQYF. The CDR3 DNA sequence: TGTGCCAGCAGCCTAACAACAGGGGGCGGCGAGACCCAGTACTTC.

This clonotype was observed a handful of times. One end of the junction does not line up with germline, which may come from a read error. The chain couples TRBV7-9 to TRBJ2-7; maybe TRBD1 (5 bases). The CDR3 runs to 13 residues. In germline, CDR1 is SEHNR, CDR2 FQNEAQ (reference sequence). The CDR3 sequence: CASSLANGGEGAF. In DNA, the CDR3 is TGTGCCAGCAGCTTAGCCAATGGCGGAGAAGGGGCCTTC.

The table lists this clonotype with many counts. The chain combines TRBV5-8 with TRBJ2-2; D is possibly TRBD1 (5 bases). V lost 0 bases and J lost 7, with 10 bases in between. The CDR3 sequence is 14 residues long. Germline V gives CDR1 SGHTS, CDR2 YDEGEE. The CDR3 DNA is TGTGCCAGCAGCTTGGGAGTAAGGGGCGGGGAGCTGTTTTTT. Translated, it gives CASSLGVRGGELFF.

Remarks on this clonotype: It is likely a read error, because the conserved phenylalanine at the end of the CDR3 is missing. Because the CDR3's place on the DNA is in doubt, the DNA is left out and the CDR3 is given as listed by TCRdb. J is TRBJ2-4 and V is TRBV20-1; the D call TRBD2 from the table was never checked on the DNA. Per the germline V gene, CDR1 is DFQATT and CDR2 is SNEGSKA (reference sequence). The CDR3 region is 8 residues in length, termini included. The CDR3 spells CSGEIGEL.

This clonotype was counted only a few times. The V and J genes are TRBV7-8 and TRBJ1-6; no clear D gene. This CDR3 is built from 17 residues. V was shortened by 6 bases and J by 7 bases, with 22 bases between the two germline ends. Germline CDR1 SGHVS, CDR2 FQNEAQ. CDR3 loop: CASSDIRAGSPNSPLHF. CDR3 bases: TGTGCCAGCAGTGACATTAGGGCCGGCAGCCCGAATTCACCCCTCCACTTT.

This clonotype showed up just once. The genes are TRBV10-2 and TRBJ1-1; no clear D gene. CDR1 is WSHSY, CDR2 SAAADI, per germline. The CDR3 runs to 14 residues. V was clipped by 7 bases and J by 6 bases, with 18 bases between them. The CDR3 coding sequence is TGCGCCAGCATCGAAGACCGACGGGTGCCTGAAGCTTTCTTT. Encoded protein: CASIEDRRVPEAFF.